This TCR beta chain was documented in a study of CD4 T cells in relation to SARS-CoV-2 and coronaviruses. On the study more broadly: The restricting HLA molecule for shared crossreactive spike epitopes was mapped.

Sequencing was performed with immunoSEQ multiplex PCR; in TCRdb, only in-frame clones are kept and a portion is missing. The profile shows about 37,000 clones, 70% to 90% of them singletons. The CDR3 covers 13 residues. Germline CDR1 and CDR2: MDHEN and SYDVKM. Trimming left V 5 bases short and J 2 bases short, with 4 bases between. The TCR originated in an adult with COVID-19. This sequence joins TRBV28 and TRBJ1-6, with D uncertain. The sequenced material came from memory CD4+ T cells from PBMCs. The CDR3 region has the DNA TGTGCCAGCAGTCGGACCTATAATTCACCCCTCCACTTT. Protein product: CASSRTYNSPLHF.